This T cell receptor (beta chain) emerged from a study of blood T cell repertoires in COVID-19. Across the study: PBMCs, B-cell-depleted T cells, or T cells were the source of the cDNA or gDNA that made up the material.

Repertoires were generated with immunoSEQ multiplex PCR, while TCRdb's copy carries only in-frame clones and drops some. This sample has about 150,000 clones, with 85% to 90% found just once. Sequencing was carried out using peripheral blood. The TCR sequence derives from a woman between 35 and 50 years old with acute or convalescent COVID-19.

CDR3 sequence reads: CASGAGTRSVYEQYF. CDR3 in DNA: TGTGCCAGCGGAGCCGGGACTAGGAGCGTCTACGAGCAGTACTTC. The V call is TRBV2, the J call TRBJ2-7; TRBD2 aligns across 8 bases. The germline CDR1 and CDR2 sequences are SNHLY and FYNNEI. V trimming: 8 bases; J trimming: 3 bases; junction bases outside the gene matches: 12. This CDR3 comprises 15 residues.